The subject of this entry is one TCR beta chain. The junction had 10 bases not matched to a gene; V was cut back by 6 bases and J by 0 bases. Germline-derived CDR1 and CDR2 are LNHDA and SQIVND (reference sequence). The CDR3 has 17 amino acids. The Seattle patients joined while their infection was active and were tracked longitudinally afterward. The sample comes from a study of blood T cell repertoires in COVID-19. The overall study: PBMCs, B-cell-depleted T cells, or T cells provided the cDNA or gDNA that made up the material.

Method: immunoSEQ multiplex PCR; TCRdb's copy keeps in-frame clones and lacks some. The repertoire holds fewer than 60,000 clones, 85% to 95% seen once, with 1% in the top ten. Input material: peripheral blood. This chain joins TRBV19 and TRBJ2-1; 8 nucleotides line up with TRBD2. The receptor was isolated from a man aged 55 to 70 with COVID-19, enrolled during active disease. The CDR3 nucleotides read TGTGCCAGTAGGGGGTCTAGCGGGCGGAGCTCCTACAATGAGCAGTTCTTC. Its translation is CASRGSSGRSSYNEQFF.